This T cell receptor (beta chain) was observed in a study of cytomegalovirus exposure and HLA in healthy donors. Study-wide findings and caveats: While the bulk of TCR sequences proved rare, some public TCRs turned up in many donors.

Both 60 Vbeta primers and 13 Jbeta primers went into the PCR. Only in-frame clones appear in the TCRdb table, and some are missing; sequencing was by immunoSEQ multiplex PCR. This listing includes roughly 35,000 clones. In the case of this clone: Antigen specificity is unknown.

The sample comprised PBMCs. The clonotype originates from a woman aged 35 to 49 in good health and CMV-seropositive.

DNA of the CDR3: TGTGCCAGCAGTAAGCTAGCGGGAAGCTCCTACGAGCAGTACTTC. Its protein is CASSKLAGSSYEQYF. The V gene is TRBV28, the J gene TRBJ2-7, with TRBD2 matching over 9 bases. The CDR3 length is 15 residues. With V trimmed by 5 bases and J by 0 bases, 5 bases remained unmatched. Germline V lookup: CDR1 MDHEN, CDR2 SYDVKM.